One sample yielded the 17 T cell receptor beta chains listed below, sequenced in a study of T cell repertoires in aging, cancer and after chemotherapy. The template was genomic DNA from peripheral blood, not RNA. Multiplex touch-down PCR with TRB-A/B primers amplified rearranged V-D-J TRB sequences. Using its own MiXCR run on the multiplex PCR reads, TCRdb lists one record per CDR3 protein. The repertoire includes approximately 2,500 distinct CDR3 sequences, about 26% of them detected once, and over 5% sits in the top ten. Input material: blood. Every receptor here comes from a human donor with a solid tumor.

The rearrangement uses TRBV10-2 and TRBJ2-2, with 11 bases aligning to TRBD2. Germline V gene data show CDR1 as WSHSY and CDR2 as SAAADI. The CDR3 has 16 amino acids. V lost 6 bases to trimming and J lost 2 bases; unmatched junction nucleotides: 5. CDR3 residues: CASRIAGGPNTGELFF. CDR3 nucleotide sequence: TGCGCCAGCAGGATAGCGGGAGGGCCTAACACCGGGGAGCTGTTTTTT.

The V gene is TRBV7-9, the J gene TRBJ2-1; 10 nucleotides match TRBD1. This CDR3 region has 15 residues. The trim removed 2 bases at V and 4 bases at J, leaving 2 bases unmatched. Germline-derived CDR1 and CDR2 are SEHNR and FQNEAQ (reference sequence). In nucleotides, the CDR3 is TGTGCCAGCAGCTTACCGGGACAGGGGTACAATGAGCAGTTCTTC. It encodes CASSLPGQGYNEQFF.

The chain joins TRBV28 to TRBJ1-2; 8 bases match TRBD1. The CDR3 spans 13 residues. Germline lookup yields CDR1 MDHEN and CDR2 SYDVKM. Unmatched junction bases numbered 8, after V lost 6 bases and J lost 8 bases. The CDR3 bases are TGTGCCAGCAGCCAACGGGACAGGAGCGGCTACACCTTC. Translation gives CASSQRDRSGYTF.

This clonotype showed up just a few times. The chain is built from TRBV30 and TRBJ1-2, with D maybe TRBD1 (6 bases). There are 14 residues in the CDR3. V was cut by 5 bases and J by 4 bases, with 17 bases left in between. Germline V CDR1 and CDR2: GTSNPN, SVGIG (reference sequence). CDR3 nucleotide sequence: TGTGCCTGGGGGGACCATACGGGGGCCTATGGCTACACCTTC. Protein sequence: CAWGDHTGAYGYTF.

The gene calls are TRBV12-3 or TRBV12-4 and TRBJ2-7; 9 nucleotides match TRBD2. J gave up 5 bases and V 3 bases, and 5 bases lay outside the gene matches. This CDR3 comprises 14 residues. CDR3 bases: TGTGCCAGCAGTTTGGGCGGGAGGGGGCACGAGCAGTACTTC. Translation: CASSLGGRGHEQYF.

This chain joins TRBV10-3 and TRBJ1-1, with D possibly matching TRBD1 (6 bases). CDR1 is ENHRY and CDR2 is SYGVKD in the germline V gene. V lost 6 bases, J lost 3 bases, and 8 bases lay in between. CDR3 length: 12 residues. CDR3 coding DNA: TGTGCCATCAGCAGACAGGACACTGAAGCTTTCTTT. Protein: CAISRQDTEAFF.

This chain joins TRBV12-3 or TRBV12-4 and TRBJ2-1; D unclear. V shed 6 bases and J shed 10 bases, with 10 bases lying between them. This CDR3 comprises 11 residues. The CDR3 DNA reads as TGTGCCAGCAGATTCGGAGCAGAGCAGTTCTTC. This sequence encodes CASRFGAEQFF.

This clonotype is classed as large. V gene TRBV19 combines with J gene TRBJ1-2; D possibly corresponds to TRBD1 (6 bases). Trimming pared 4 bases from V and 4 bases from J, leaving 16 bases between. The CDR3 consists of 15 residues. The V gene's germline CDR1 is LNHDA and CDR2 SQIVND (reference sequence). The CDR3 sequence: CASSTMTGSGYGYTF. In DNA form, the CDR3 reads TGTGCCAGTAGTACCATGACAGGTTCAGGCTATGGCTACACCTTC.

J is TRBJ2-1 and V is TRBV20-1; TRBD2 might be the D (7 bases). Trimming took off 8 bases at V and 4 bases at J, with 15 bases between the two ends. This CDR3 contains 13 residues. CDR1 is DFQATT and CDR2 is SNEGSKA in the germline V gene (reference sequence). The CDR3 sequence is CSLGRGRYNEQFF. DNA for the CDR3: TGCAGTTTGGGGCGGGGGCGGTACAATGAGCAGTTCTTC.

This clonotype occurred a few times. The CDR3, as DNA: TGTGCCAGCAGTTTTACAGGGGGAGGACGGAACACTGAAGCTTTCTTT. Translated, it gives CASSFTGGGRNTEAFF. The chain employs TRBV27 and TRBJ1-1; 8 nucleotides agree with TRBD1. The germline V gene encodes CDR1 MNHEY and CDR2 SMNVEV (reference sequence). The CDR3 has 16 amino acids. V lost 3 bases and J lost 1; bases outside the gene matches: 7.

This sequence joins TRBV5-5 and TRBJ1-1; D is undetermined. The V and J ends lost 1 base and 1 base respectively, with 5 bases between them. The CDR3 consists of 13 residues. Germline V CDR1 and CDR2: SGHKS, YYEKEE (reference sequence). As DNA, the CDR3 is TGTGCCAGCAGCTTGAGGCGGAACACTGAAGCTTTCTTT. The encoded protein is CASSLRRNTEAFF.

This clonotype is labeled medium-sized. The CDR3 reads CASSLSGSRGAFF. The CDR3 nucleotides are TGTGCCAGCAGTTTATCGGGTAGCCGGGGAGCTTTCTTT. The chain combines TRBV27 with TRBJ1-1; D gene ambiguous. The V gene's germline CDR1 is MNHEY and CDR2 SMNVEV (reference sequence). The CDR3 is made up of 13 amino acids. V lost 0 bases to trimming and J lost 10 bases, with 12 bases between them.

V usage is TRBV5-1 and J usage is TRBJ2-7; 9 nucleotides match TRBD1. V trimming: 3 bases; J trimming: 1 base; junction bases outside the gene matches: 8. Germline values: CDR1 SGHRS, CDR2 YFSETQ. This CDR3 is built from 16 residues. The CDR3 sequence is CASSSYRDRVSYEQYF. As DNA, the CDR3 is TGCGCCAGCAGCTCCTACCGGGACAGGGTATCCTACGAGCAGTACTTC.

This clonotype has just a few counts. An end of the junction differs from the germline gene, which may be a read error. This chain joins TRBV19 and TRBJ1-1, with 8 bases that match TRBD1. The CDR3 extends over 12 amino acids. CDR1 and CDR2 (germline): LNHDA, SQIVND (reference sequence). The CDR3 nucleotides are TGTGCCAGTAGAATAGGACAGGGACAAGCTTTCTTT. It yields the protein CASRIGQGQAFF.

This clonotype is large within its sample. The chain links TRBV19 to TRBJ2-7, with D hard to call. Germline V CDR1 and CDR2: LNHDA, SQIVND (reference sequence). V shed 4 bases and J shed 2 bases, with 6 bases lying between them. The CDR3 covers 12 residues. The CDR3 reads CASSTRTYEQYF. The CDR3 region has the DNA TGTGCCAGTAGTACACGAACCTACGAGCAGTACTTC.

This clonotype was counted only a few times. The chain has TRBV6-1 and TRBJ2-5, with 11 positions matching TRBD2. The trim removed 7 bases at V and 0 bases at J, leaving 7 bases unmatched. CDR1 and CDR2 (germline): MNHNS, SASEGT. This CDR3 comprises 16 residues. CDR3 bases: TGTGCCAGCAATGGCGGGACTAGCGGTGACCAAGAGACCCAGTACTTC. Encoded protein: CASNGGTSGDQETQYF.

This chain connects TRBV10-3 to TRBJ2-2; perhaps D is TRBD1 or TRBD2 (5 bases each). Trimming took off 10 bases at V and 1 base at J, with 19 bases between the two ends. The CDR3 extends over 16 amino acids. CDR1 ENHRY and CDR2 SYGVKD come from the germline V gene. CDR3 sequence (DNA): TGTGCCACCACTGACGACGGGGCCATGAACACCGGGGAGCTGTTTTTT. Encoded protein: CATTDDGAMNTGELFF.